This T cell receptor (beta chain) was retrieved from a study of CD8 T cells in ankylosing spondylitis. Unmatched junction bases numbered 6, after V lost 4 bases and J lost 4 bases. The CDR3 is 15 residues long. Germline values: CDR1 LGHDT, CDR2 YNNKEL (reference sequence). Comment on this clonotype: Antigen unknown.

Regarding the study as a whole: The study looked at matched synovial fluid samples from ankylosing spondylitis patients. Disease-linked clones were reported to be significantly enriched there. CD8+ by phenotype, disease-linked clones were relatively rare in peripheral blood. A motif of 7 to 9 highly homologous TCR beta variants was seen as apparently characteristic of ankylosing spondylitis blood.

Preparation of TCR beta libraries was done by quantitative 5'-RACE with molecular barcodes. MiXCR, run by TCRdb on the 5' RACE reads, gives a single entry per CDR3 protein. The table records some 450,000 distinct CDR3 sequences, 17% of them present only once. This chain connects TRBV3-1 to TRBJ2-3, with 9 bases aligning to TRBD1. This receptor was obtained from a male donor with ankylosing spondylitis. Sequencing was done on a sample of blood, either unsorted or a sorted T cell fraction (not recorded which). The CDR3 loop reads CASSPRQGGADTQYF. CDR3 DNA sequence: TGTGCCAGCAGCCCCCGACAGGGGGGCGCAGATACGCAGTATTTT.